Following are 2 T cell receptor beta chains from one sample sequenced in a study of OX40 agonist ivuxolimab in advanced cancers. The assay was immunoSEQ multiplex PCR, and TCRdb's table has in-frame clones only and misses some. Here the sample spans 70,000 to 90,000 clones, roughly 86% being singletons. The sequencing used CD4+ or CD8+ T cells sorted from blood, collected in a trial of the OX40 agonist ivuxolimab. All receptors derive from an adult with an advanced solid tumor such as melanoma, head and neck, liver or kidney cancer.

The chain joins TRBV18 to TRBJ2-3, with 10 bases lining up with TRBD2. Germline lookup yields CDR1 KGHSH and CDR2 LQKENI. CDR3 size: 17 residues. With V trimmed by 2 bases and J by 2 bases, 7 bases remained unmatched. The CDR3 spells CASSPGVAGGFTDTQYF. CDR3 in DNA: TGTGCCAGCTCACCAGGGGTAGCGGGAGGATTCACAGATACGCAGTATTTT.

The genes are TRBV19 and TRBJ1-1, with 7 bases matching TRBD1. Germline assignment: CDR1 LNHDA and CDR2 SQIVND (reference sequence). CDR3 size: 12 residues. With V trimmed by 11 bases and J by 4 bases, 7 bases remained unmatched. CDR3 region: CAAYRGSTEAFF. CDR3 DNA: TGTGCCGCGTACAGGGGATCCACTGAAGCTTTCTTT.